These 16 T cell receptor beta chains share one sample of origin, sequenced in a study of patients and donors after allogeneic stem cell transplantation. TCRdb re-called the RT-PCR reads through MiXCR, storing one row per CDR3 protein. The sample carries about 150,000 distinct CDR3 sequences, over 35% recorded once. The sample was blood, either unsorted or a sorted T cell fraction (not recorded which). The receptor set was obtained from a human donor who was either an allogeneic HSCT recipient or a stem cell or donor lymphocyte infusion donor (not recorded which). It is not recorded whose cells these are; they may come from a transplant donor.

The chain couples TRBV5-1 to TRBJ2-3, with unresolved D. The CDR3 length is 11 residues. The V end was cut by 7 bases, the J end by 6 bases, with 9 bases between. Germline CDR1 SGHRS, CDR2 YFSETQ. This chain's CDR3 is CASFGADTQYF. CDR3 in DNA: TGCGCCAGCTTTGGAGCGGATACGCAGTATTTT.

CDR3 in amino acids: CAISEAGRRYNEQFF. CDR3 DNA: TGTGCCATCAGTGAGGCTGGGCGGCGATACAATGAGCAGTTCTTC. The chain recombines TRBV10-3 with TRBJ2-1; no firm D call. Trimming took 2 bases from V and 4 from J, leaving 12 bases between them. Per the germline V gene, CDR1 is ENHRY and CDR2 is SYGVKD. The CDR3 runs 15 residues.

At least ten counts were recorded for this clonotype. The chain carries TRBV20-1 and TRBJ1-2; 9 nucleotides align to TRBD1. The CDR3 spans 14 residues. CDR1 and CDR2 from the germline V gene are DFQATT and SNEGSKA (reference sequence). Trimming removed 3 bases from V and 2 bases from J; junction bases left unmatched: 4. The CDR3 DNA reads TGCAGTGCTAGCCCCGGGACAGGGAACTATGGCTACACCTTC. Protein: CSASPGTGNYGYTF.

This chain joins TRBV9 and TRBJ2-1; a weak D match, TRBD1 (5 bases). CDR3 size: 14 residues. V was cut by 4 bases and J by 6 bases, with 14 bases left in between. Germline assignment: CDR1 SGDLS and CDR2 YYNGEE. CDR3 amino acids: CASSPGQGRNEQFF. Here the CDR3 DNA reads TGTGCCAGCAGCCCCGGCCAGGGTCGCAATGAGCAGTTCTTC.

This clonotype was picked up a small number of times. The chain joins TRBV6-1 to TRBJ1-2, with TRBD1 matching over 7 bases. CDR3 length equals 13 residues. J lost 7 bases, V lost 10 bases, and 12 bases had no gene match. CDR1 is MNHNS and CDR2 is SASEGT in the germline V gene. The CDR3 protein is CATSMDRLGGYTF. CDR3 bases: TGTGCCACCTCTATGGACAGGCTCGGTGGCTACACCTTC.

The chain carries TRBV6-5 and TRBJ2-5; the match to TRBD1 covers 8 bases. This CDR3 has 16 residues. Per germline, CDR1 MNHEY and CDR2 SVGAGI. V trimming: 6 bases; J trimming: 2 bases; junction bases outside the gene matches: 11. The CDR3 is CASSLQTGETQETQYF. DNA of the CDR3: TGTGCCAGCAGCCTACAGACAGGGGAAACACAAGAGACCCAGTACTTC.

The chain is built from TRBV20-1 and TRBJ1-3; D not resolved. Trimming took off 6 bases at V and 3 bases at J, with 12 bases between the two ends. The germline V gene has CDR1 DFQATT and CDR2 SNEGSKA (reference sequence). The CDR3 runs 13 residues. CDR3 region: CSAMWADGNTIYF. The CDR3 DNA reads as TGCAGTGCCATGTGGGCGGATGGAAACACCATATATTTT.

This clonotype was counted only a few times. The genes are TRBV24-1 and TRBJ1-5, with 8 bases aligning to TRBD1. V lost 4 bases to trimming and J lost 5 bases; unmatched junction nucleotides: 3. Looked up from germline, CDR1 is KGHDR and CDR2 is SFDVKD. The CDR3 length is 14 residues. CDR3 DNA sequence: TGTGCCACCAGTGAACGACAGGGGCATCAGCCCCAGCATTTT. It translates to CATSERQGHQPQHF.

The chain has TRBV5-1 and TRBJ2-1; TRBD1 is a possible D gene (5 bases). V was trimmed by 0 bases and J by 6 bases, leaving 7 bases between them. The germline gives CDR1 SGHRS, CDR2 YFSETQ. The CDR3 length is 13 residues. CDR3 DNA: TGCGCCAGCAGCTTGGGACAGCCCAATGAGCAGTTCTTC. Translation gives CASSLGQPNEQFF.

In its sample, this clonotype was seen once. The V gene is TRBV5-6, the J gene TRBJ1-6; 10 bases line up with TRBD1. From germline, CDR1 is SGHDT and CDR2 YYEEEE. CDR3 size: 16 residues. J gave up 10 bases and V 5 bases, and 12 bases lay outside the gene matches. CDR3 protein: CASRTGTGELESPLHF. The CDR3 nucleotides are TGTGCCAGCAGAACCGGGACAGGGGAACTTGAATCACCCCTCCACTTT.

The chain recombines TRBV5-1 with TRBJ2-1; D not certain. This CDR3 has 12 residues. The V gene lost 0 bases and the J gene lost 10 bases, with 8 bases spanning the gap. The germline V gene has CDR1 SGHRS and CDR2 YFSETQ. Here the CDR3 reads CASSLGQREQFF. The CDR3 nucleotides are TGCGCCAGCAGCTTGGGCCAGCGCGAGCAGTTCTTC.

The rearrangement uses TRBV29-1 and TRBJ2-1, with D perhaps TRBD2 (6 bases). The germline V and J ends were trimmed by 0 bases and 7 bases, with 13 bases remaining between them. This CDR3 is built from 14 residues. CDR1 and CDR2 from the germline V gene are SQVTM and ANQGSEA. The CDR3 loop reads CSVEEGEVWNEQFF. The CDR3 coding sequence is TGCAGCGTTGAAGAAGGGGAGGTGTGGAATGAGCAGTTCTTC.

The chain combines TRBV12-3 or TRBV12-4 with TRBJ2-1; 7 nucleotides agree with TRBD2. The CDR3 consists of 12 residues. V shed 8 bases, J shed 3 bases, and the junction held 1 base outside the gene matches. DNA for the CDR3: TGTGCCAGCTGGGGGGGCTACAATGAGCAGTTCTTC. Protein: CASWGGYNEQFF.

J is TRBJ1-2 and V is TRBV29-1, with 8 bases identical to TRBD1. This CDR3 spans 13 amino acids. Per the germline V gene, CDR1 is SQVTM and CDR2 is ANQGSEA. The V segment lost 6 bases and the J segment 2 bases; nucleotides outside the gene matches: 5. The CDR3 DNA sequence: TGCAGCGTCCAGGACAGGGACAACTATGGCTACACCTTC. This codes for CSVQDRDNYGYTF.

The chain uses TRBV7-2 and TRBJ2-3, with TRBD1 identical over 8 bases. Germline lookup yields CDR1 SGHTA and CDR2 FQGNSA. With 7 bases clipped from V and 0 bases from J, the junction kept 3 bases outside the gene matches. The CDR3 covers 14 residues. The CDR3 protein is CASNQGASTDTQYF. In DNA form, the CDR3 reads TGTGCCAGCAACCAGGGGGCTAGCACAGATACGCAGTATTTT.

This clonotype has only a few counts. The J gene is TRBJ1-5, the V gene TRBV24-1; D is undetermined. Trimming stripped 4 bases from V and 1 base from J, with 7 bases between. Looked up from germline, CDR1 is KGHDR and CDR2 is SFDVKD. The CDR3 has 14 residues. The CDR3 sequence: CATSEEISNQPQHF. Here the CDR3 DNA reads TGTGCCACCAGTGAAGAGATAAGCAATCAGCCCCAGCATTTT.